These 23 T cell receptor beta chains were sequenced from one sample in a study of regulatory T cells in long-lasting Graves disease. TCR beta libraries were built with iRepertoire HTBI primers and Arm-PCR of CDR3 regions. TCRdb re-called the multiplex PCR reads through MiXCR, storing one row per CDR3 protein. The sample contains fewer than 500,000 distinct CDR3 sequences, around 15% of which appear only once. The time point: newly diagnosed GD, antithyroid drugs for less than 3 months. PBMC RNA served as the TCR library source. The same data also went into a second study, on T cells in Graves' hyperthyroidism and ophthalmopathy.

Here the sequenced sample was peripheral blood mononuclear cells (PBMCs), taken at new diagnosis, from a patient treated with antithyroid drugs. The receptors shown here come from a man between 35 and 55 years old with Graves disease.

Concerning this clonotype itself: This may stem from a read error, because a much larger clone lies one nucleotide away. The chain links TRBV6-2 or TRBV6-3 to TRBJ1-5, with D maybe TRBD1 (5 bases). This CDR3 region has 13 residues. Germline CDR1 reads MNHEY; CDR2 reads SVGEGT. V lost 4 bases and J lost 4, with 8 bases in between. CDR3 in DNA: TGTGCCAGCAGTTTACAGGTAAATCAGCCCCAGCATTTT. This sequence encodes CASSLQVNQPQHF.

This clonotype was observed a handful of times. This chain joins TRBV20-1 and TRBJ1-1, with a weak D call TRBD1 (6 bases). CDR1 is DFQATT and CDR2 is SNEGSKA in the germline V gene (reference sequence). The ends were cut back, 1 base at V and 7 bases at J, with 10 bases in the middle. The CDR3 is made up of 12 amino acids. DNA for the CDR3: TGCAGTGCTAGAGGTCTAGGGGGTGAAGCTTTCTTT. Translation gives CSARGLGGEAFF.

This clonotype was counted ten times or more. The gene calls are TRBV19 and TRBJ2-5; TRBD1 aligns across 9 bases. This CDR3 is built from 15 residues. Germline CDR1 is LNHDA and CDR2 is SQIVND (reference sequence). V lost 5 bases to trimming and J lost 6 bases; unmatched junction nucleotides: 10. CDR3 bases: TGTGCCAGTAGTCTAACGGGACAGGGATTTCAGACCCAGTACTTC. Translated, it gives CASSLTGQGFQTQYF.

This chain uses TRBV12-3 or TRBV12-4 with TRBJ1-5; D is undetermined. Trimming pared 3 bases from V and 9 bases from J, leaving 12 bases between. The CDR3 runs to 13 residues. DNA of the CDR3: TGTGCCAGCAGTTTTCAAGTTACGGGGCCCCAGCATTTT. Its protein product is CASSFQVTGPQHF.

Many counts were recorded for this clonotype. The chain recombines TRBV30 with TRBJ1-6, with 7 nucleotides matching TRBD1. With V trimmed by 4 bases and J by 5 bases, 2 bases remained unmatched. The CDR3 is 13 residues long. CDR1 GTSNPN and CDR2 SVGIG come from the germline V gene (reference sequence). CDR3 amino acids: CAWTGTDNSPLHF. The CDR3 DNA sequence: TGTGCCTGGACCGGGACAGATAATTCACCCCTCCACTTT.

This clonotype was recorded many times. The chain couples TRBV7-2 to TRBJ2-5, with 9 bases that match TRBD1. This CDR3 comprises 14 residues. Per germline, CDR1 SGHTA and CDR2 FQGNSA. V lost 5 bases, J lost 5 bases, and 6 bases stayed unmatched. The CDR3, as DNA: TGTGCCAGCAGCCGCGACAGGGGGAAGGAGACCCAGTACTTC. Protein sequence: CASSRDRGKETQYF.

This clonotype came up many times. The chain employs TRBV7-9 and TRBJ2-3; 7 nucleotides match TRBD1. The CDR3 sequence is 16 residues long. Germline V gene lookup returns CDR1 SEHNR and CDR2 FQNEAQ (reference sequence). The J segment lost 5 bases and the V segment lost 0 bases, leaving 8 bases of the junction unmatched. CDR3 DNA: TGTGCCAGCAGCTTAGCGGAGTCGACAGGGTTAGATACGCAGTATTTT. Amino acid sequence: CASSLAESTGLDTQYF.

The CDR3 nucleotides are TGTGCCAGCAGCCGAACGTCGGCTAATGAAAAACTGTTTTTT. This sequence encodes CASSRTSANEKLFF. The chain combines TRBV11-2 with TRBJ1-4; D remains unclear. The CDR3 contains 14 residues. V was pared by 5 bases and J by 3 bases, with 10 bases between. The germline V gene encodes CDR1 SGHAT and CDR2 FQNNGV.

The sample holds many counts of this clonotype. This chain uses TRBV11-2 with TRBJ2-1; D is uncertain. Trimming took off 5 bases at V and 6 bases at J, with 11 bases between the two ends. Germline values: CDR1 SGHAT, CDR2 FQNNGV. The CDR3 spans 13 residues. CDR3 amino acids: CASSLHVRNEQFF. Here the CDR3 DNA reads TGTGCCAGCAGCCTACACGTGCGCAATGAGCAGTTCTTC.

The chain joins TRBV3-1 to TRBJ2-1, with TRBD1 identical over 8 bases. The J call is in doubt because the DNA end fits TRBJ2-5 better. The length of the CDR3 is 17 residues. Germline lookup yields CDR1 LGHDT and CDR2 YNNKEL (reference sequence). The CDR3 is CASSVGQARGGQETQYF. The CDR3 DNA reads TGTGCCAGCAGCGTGGGACAGGCAAGAGGGGGCCAAGAGACCCAGTACTTC.

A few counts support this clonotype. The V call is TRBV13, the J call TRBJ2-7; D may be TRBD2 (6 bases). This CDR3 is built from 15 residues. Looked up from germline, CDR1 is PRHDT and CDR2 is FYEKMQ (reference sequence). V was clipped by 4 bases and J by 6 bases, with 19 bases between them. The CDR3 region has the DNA TGTGCCAGCAGCTGGGGGACGGGGAGGAACGGCGAGCAGTACTTC. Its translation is CASSWGTGRNGEQYF.

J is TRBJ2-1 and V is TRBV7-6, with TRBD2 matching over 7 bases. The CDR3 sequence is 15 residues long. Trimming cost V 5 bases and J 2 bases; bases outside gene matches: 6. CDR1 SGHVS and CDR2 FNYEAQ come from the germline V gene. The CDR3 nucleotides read TGTGCCAGCAGCCGGCAAGCGGGGACCTACAATGAGCAGTTCTTC. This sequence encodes CASSRQAGTYNEQFF.

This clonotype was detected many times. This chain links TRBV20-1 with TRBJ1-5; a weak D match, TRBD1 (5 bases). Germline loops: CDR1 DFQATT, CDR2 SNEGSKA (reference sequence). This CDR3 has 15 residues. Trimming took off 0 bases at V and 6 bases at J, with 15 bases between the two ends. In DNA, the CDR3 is TGCAGTGCTAGAGATGGGACCCCGAGGGGTCAGCCCCAGCATTTT. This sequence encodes CSARDGTPRGQPQHF.

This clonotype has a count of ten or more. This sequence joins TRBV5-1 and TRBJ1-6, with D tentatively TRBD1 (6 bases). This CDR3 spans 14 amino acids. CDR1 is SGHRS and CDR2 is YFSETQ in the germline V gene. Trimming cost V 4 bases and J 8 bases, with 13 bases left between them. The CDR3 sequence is CASSLRGRDSPLHF. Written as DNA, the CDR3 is TGCGCCAGCAGCCTCAGGGGTCGAGATTCACCCCTCCACTTT.

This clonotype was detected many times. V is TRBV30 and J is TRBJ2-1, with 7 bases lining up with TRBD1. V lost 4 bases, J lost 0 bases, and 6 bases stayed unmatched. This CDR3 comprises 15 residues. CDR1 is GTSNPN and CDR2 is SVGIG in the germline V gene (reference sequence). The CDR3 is CAWTKGQISYNEQFF. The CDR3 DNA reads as TGTGCCTGGACCAAGGGACAGATCTCCTACAATGAGCAGTTCTTC.

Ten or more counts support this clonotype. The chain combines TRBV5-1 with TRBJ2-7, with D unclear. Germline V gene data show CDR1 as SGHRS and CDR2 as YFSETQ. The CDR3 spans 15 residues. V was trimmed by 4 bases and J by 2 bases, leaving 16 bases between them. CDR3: CASSLDNSRPYEQYF. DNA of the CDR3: TGCGCCAGCAGCCTGGATAACAGCCGGCCCTACGAGCAGTACTTC.

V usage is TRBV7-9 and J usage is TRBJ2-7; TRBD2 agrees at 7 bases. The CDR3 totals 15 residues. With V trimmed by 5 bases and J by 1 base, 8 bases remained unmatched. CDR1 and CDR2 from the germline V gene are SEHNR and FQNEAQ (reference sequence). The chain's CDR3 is CASSRGLAVSYEQYF. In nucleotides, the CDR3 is TGTGCCAGCAGCCGAGGGCTAGCGGTGTCCTACGAGCAGTACTTC.

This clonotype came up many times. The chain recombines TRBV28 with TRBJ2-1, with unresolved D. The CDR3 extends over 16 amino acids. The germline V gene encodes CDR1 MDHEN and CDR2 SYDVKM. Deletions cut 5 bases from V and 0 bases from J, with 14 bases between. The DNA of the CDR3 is TGTGCCAGCAGTCCCATCGCGATGAGCTCCTACAATGAGCAGTTCTTC. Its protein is CASSPIAMSSYNEQFF.

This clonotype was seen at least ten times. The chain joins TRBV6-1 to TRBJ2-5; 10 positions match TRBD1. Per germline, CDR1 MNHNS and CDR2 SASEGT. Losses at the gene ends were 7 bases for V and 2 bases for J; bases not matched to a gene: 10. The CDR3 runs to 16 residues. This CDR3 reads CASTRGRTGGQETQYF. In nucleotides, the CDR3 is TGTGCCAGCACCCGAGGGAGGACAGGGGGTCAAGAGACCCAGTACTTC.

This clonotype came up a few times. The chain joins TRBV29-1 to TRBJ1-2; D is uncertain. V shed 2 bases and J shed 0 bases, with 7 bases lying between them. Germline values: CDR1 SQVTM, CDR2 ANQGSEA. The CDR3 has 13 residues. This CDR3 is CSVERRTNYGYTF. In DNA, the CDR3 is TGCAGCGTTGAACGGCGGACTAACTATGGCTACACCTTC.

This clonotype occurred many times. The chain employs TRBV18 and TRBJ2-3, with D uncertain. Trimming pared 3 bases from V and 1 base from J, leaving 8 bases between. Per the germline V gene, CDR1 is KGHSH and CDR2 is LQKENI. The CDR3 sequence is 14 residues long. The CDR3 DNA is TGTGCCAGCTCACCCGTCCCAGGCACAGATACGCAGTATTTT. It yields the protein CASSPVPGTDTQYF.

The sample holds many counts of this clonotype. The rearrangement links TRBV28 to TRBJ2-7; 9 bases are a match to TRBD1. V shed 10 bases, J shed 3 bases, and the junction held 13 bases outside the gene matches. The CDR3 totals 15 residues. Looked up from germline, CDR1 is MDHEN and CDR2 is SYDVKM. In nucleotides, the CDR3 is TGTGCCACATCACCCCCCGGGACAGGGAGCTACGAGCAGTACTTC. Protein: CATSPPGTGSYEQYF.

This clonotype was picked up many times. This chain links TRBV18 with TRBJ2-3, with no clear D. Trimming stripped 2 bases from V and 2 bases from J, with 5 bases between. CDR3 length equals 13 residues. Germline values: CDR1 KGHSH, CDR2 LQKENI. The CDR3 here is CASSPGFTDTQYF. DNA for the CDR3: TGTGCCAGCTCACCAGGATTCACAGATACGCAGTATTTT.